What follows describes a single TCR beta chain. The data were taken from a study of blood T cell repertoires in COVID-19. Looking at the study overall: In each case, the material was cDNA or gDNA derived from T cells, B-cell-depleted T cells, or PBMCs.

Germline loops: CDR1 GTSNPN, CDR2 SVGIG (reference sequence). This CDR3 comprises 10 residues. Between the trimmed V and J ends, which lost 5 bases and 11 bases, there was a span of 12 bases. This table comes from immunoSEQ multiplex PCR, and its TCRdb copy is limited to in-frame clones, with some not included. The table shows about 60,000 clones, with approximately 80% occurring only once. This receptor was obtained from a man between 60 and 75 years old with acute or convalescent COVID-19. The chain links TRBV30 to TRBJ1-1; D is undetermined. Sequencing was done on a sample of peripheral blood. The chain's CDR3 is CAWGTLRAFF. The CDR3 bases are TGTGCCTGGGGAACCTTGAGGGCTTTCTTT.